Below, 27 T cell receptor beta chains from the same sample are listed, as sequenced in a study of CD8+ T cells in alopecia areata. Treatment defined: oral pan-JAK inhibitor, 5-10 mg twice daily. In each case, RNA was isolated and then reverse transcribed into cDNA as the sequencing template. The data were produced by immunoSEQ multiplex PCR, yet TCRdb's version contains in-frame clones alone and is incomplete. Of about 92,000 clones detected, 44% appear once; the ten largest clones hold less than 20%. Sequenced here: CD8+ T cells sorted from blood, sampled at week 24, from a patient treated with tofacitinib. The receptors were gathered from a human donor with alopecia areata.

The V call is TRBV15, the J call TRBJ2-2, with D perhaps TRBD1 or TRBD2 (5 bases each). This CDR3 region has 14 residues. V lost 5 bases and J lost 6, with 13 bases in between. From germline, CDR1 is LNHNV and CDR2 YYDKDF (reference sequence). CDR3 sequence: CATSGGGGSGELFF. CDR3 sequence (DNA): TGTGCCACCAGCGGGGGTGGTGGGTCCGGGGAGCTGTTTTTT.

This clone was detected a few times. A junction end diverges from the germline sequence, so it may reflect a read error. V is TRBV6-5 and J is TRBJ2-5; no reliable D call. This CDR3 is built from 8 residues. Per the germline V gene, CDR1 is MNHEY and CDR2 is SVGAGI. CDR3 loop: CASSEEDF. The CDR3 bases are TGTGCCAGCAGTGAAGAGGACTTC.

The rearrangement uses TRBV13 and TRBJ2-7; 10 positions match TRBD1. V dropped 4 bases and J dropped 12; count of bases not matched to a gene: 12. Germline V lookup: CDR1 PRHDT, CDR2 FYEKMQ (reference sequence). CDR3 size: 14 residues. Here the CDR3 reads CASSYRTGGDLTYF. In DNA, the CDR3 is TGTGCCAGCAGCTACCGGACAGGGGGTGATCTAACGTACTTC.

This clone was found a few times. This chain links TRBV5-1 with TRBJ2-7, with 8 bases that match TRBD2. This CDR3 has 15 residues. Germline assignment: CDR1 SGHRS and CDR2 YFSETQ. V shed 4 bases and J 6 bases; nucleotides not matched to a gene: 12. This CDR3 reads CASSEERENLREQYF. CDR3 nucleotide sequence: TGCGCCAGCAGCGAGGAGCGGGAGAACCTCCGCGAGCAGTACTTC. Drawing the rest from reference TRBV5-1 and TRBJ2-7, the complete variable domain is KAGVTQTPRYLIKTRGQQVTLSCSPISGHRSVSWYQQTPGQGLQFLFEYFSETQRNKGNFPGRFSGRQFSNSRSEMNVSTLELGDSALYLCASSEERENLREQYFGPGTRLTVT.

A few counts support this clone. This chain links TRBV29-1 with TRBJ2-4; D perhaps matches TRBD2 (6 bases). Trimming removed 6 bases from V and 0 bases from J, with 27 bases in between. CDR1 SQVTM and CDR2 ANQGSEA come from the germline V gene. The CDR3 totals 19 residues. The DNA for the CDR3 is TGCAGCGTCAGAGGGGCAGAGGGACTGCTGCTGGGAGCCAAAAACATTCAGTACTTC. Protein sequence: CSVRGAEGLLLGAKNIQYF.

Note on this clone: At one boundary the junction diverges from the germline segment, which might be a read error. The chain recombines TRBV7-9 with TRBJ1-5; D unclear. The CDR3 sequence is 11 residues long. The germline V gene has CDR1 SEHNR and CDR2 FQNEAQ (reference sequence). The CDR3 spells CASSPSWVSSF. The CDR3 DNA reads TGTGCCAGCAGCCCTTCCTGGGTCTCAAGTTTT.

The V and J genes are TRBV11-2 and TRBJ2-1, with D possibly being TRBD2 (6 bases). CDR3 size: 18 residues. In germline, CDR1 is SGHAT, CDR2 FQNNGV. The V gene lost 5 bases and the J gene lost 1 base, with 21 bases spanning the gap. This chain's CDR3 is CASSHGLTRERSYNEQFF. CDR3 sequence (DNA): TGTGCCAGCAGCCACGGACTAACTAGAGAAAGGTCCTACAATGAGCAGTTCTTC.

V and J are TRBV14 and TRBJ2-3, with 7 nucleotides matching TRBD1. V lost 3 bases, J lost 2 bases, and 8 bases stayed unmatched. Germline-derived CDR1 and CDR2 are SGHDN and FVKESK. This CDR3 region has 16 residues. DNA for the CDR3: TGTGCCAGCAGCCAGTTAGGGGGCCGGATCACAGATACGCAGTATTTT. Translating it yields CASSQLGGRITDTQYF.

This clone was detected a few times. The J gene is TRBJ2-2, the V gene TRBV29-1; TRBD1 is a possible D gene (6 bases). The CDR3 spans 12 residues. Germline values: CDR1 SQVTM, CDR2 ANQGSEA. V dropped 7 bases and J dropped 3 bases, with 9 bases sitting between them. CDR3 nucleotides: TGCAGCGCGAAGGGGGACACCGGGGAGCTGTTTTTT. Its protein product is CSAKGDTGELFF.

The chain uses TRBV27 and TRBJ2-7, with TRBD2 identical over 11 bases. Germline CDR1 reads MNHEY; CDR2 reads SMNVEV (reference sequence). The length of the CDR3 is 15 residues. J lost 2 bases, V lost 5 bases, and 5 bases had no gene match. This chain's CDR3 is CASSPPGLAAYEQYF. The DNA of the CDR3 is TGTGCCAGCAGTCCTCCGGGACTAGCGGCCTACGAGCAGTACTTC.

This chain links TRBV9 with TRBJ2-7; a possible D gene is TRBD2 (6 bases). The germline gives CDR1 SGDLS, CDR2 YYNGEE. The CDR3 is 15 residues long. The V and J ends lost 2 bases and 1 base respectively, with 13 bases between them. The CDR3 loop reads CASSVSPGLSYEQYF. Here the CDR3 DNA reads TGTGCCAGCAGCGTTAGTCCGGGACTTTCCTACGAGCAGTACTTC. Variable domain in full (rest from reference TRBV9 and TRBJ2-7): DSGVTQTPKHLITATGQRVTLRCSPRSGDLSVYWYQQSLDQGLQFLIQYYNGEERAKGNILERFSAQQFPDLHSELNLSSLELGDSALYFCASSVSPGLSYEQYFGPGTRLTVT.

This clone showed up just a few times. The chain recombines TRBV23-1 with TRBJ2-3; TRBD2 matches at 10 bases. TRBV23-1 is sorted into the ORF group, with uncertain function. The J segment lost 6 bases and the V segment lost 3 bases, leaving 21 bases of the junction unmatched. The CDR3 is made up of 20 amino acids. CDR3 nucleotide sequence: TGCGCCAGCAGTCAGGAGCGGGAGGGCTCTAGAACTGGGAAAGTGGATACGCAGTATTTT. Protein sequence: CASSQEREGSRTGKVDTQYF.

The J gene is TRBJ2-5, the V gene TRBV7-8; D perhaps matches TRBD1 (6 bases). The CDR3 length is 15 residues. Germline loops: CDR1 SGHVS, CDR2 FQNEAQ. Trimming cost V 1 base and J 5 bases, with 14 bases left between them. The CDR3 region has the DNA TGTGCCAGCAGCTTAGAGGACAGCATATGGGAGACCCAGTACTTC. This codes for CASSLEDSIWETQYF.

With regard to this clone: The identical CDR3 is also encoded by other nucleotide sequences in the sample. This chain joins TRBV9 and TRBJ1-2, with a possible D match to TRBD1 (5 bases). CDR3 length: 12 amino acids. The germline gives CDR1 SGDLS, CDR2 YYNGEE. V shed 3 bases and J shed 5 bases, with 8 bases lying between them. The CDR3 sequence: CASSDGGYGYTF. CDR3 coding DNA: TGTGCCAGCAGCGACGGGGGGTATGGCTACACCTTC.

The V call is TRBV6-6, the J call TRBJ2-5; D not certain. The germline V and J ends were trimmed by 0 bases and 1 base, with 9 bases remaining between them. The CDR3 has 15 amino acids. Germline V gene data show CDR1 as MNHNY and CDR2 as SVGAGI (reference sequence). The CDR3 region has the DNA TGTGCCAGCAGTTACTCGAGCTATATCCAAGAGACCCAGTACTTC. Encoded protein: CASSYSSYIQETQYF.

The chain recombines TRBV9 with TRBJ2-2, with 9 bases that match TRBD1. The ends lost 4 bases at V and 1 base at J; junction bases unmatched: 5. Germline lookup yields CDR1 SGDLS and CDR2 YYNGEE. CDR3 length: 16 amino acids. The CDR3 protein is CASSPPGQGNTGELFF. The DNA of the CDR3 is TGTGCCAGCAGCCCTCCGGGACAGGGGAACACCGGGGAGCTGTTTTTT.

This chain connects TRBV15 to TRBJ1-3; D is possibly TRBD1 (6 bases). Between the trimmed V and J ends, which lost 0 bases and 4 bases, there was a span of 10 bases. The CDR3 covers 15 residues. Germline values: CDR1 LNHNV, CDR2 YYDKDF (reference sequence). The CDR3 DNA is TGTGCCACCAGCAGAGAGGGGGGCAGAGGAAACACCATATATTTT. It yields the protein CATSREGGRGNTIYF.

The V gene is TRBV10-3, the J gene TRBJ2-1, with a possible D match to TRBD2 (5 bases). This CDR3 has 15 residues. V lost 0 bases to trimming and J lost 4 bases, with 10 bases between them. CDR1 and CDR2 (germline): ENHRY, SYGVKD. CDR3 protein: CAISESPTIYNEQFF. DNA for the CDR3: TGTGCCATCAGTGAGTCCCCGACTATATACAATGAGCAGTTCTTC.

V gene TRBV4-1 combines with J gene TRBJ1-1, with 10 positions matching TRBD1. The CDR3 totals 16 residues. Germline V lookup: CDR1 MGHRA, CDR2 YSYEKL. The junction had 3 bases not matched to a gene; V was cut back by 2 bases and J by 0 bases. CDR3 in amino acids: CASSQRGQGMNTEAFF. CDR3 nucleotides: TGCGCCAGCAGCCAAAGGGGACAGGGGATGAACACTGAAGCTTTCTTT.

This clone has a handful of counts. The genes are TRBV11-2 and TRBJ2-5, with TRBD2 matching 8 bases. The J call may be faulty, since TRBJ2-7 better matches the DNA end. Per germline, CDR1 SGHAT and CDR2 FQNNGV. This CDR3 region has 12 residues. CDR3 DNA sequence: TGTGTGCTCCCGGGAGGGAGCCACGAGCAGTACTTC. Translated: CVLPGGSHEQYF.

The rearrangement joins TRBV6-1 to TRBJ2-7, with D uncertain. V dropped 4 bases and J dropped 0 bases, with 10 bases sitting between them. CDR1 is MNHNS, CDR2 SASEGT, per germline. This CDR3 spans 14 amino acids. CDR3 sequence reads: CASSAPRLSYEQYF. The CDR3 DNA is TGTGCCAGCAGTGCCCCGAGGCTCTCCTACGAGCAGTACTTC.

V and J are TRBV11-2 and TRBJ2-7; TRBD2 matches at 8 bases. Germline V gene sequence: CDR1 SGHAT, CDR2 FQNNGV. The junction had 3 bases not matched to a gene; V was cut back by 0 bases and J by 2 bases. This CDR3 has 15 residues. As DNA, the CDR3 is TGTGCCAGCAGCTTAGAAGCGGGAGCCACCTACGAGCAGTACTTC. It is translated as CASSLEAGATYEQYF.

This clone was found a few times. The CDR3 protein is CAWTWGTEAFF. CDR3 sequence (DNA): TGTGCCTGGACCTGGGGCACTGAAGCTTTCTTT. The gene calls are TRBV30 and TRBJ1-1; D unresolved. The CDR3 totals 11 residues. Trimming removed 4 bases from V and 4 bases from J, with 7 bases in between. CDR1 and CDR2 from the germline V gene are GTSNPN and SVGIG (reference sequence).

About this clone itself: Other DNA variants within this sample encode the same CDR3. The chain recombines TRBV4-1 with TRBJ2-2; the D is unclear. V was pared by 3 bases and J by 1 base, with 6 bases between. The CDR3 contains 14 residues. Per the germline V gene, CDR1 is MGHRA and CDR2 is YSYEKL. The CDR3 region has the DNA TGCGCCAGCAGCCACGGACGGAACACCGGGGAGCTGTTTTTT. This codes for CASSHGRNTGELFF.

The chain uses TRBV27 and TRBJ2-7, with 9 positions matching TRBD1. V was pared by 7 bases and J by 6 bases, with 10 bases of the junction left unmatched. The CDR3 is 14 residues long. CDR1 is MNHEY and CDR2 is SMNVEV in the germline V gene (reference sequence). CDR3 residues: CASKDRGRPFEQYF. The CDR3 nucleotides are TGTGCCAGCAAGGACAGGGGCCGCCCCTTCGAGCAGTACTTC.

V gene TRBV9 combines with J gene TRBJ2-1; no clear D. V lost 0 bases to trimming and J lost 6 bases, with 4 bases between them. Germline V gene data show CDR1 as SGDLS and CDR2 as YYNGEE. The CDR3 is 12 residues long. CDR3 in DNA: TGTGCCAGCAGCGTAGCCGGCAATGAGCAGTTCTTC. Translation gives CASSVAGNEQFF.

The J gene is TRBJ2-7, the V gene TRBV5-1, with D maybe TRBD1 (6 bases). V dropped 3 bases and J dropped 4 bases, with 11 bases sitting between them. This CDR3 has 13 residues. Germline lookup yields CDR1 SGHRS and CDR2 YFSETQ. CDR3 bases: TGCGCCAGCAGCTCAGGGGTTACGTACGAGCAGTACTTC. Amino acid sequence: CASSSGVTYEQYF. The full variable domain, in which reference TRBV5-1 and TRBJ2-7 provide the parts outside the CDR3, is KAGVTQTPRYLIKTRGQQVTLSCSPISGHRSVSWYQQTPGQGLQFLFEYFSETQRNKGNFPGRFSGRQFSNSRSEMNVSTLELGDSALYLCASSSGVTYEQYFGPGTRLTVT.